The T cell receptor beta chain under discussion was sequenced for a study of blood T cell repertoires in COVID-19 (dated by TCRdb to the early 2020s). General notes on the study: Samples from collaborators originated in the United States, Italy and Spain and spanned both the acute and convalescent phases of COVID-19. Sample metadata almost always included a de-identified subject ID, COVID-19 status, age in years and sex. The prospective study material was composed of cDNA or gDNA derived from T cells, B-cell-depleted T cells, or PBMCs. The dataset comprised deeply sampled blood TCRbeta repertoires from subjects exposed to, actively infected with, or recovered from COVID-19. HLA class I and class II types, where available, came from metadata supplied by the sample provider rather than from assay-based typing. Samples were obtained from the ongoing ImmuneRACE study (first 160 participants) and from some 1,300 subjects provided by 6 global collaborators. The repertoires were made available in a free public database intended to serve as a resource for research on the immune response to SARS-CoV-2.

The germline V end is reduced by 8 bases and the J end by 3 bases; junction bases left unmatched: 14. Inclusive of the bounding cysteine and phenylalanine, the CDR3 is 16 residues long. Solely the CDR3 DNA is kept, with 48 bases framed from the first base. The germline V gene (reference sequence) gives CDR1 as MNHEY and CDR2 as SMNVEV. The immunoSEQ Assay, a bias-controlled multiplex PCR, was used to amplify TCRbeta CDR3 regions from genomic DNA. The original methods were these. The number of nucleated cells in each sample was estimated by amplification of reference gene primers within the assay. To quantify the absolute abundance of each unique TCRbeta CDR3 rearrangement, sequence reads were collapsed and filtered. For each sample, productive Simpson clonality was calculated as the square root of Simpson's diversity index over productive rearrangements. Here the immuneACCESS table is served through TCRdb, limited to in-frame sequences with V and J called. Missing clones are a known gap in these copies; in checked studies unresolved V genes cover under half, and the rest lacks a known reason. The DNA gave D and trimming, while V, J and clone size come from that table. For this sample there are about 130,000 clones; approximately 84% appear just once. More than 10% of the sample is held by the ten biggest clonotypes.

Each collaborating institution followed its own protocols to collect whole blood in K2EDTA tubes. For TCRbeta analysis, collaborator samples were shipped as frozen whole blood, as isolated PBMCs, or as DNA extracted from either sample type. What the research found in general, with its limitations: The quantity of clinical and demographic metadata differed by source and by participant and was supplied without curation.

This clone was detected only once. Its antigen is currently not known. Base qualities are not recorded, but no much larger clone differs from it by a single base. The chain is encoded by TRBV27 joined to TRBJ1-1; the central 8 bases match TRBD1. This sequence was found in a human donor in a cohort sampled during active COVID-19. Sequencing was carried out using peripheral blood. The CDR3 has the sequence CASAGAGGTWDTEAFF. At the DNA level, the sequence is TGTGCCAGCGCTGGGGCAGGGGGCACTTGGGACACTGAAGCTTTCTTT.